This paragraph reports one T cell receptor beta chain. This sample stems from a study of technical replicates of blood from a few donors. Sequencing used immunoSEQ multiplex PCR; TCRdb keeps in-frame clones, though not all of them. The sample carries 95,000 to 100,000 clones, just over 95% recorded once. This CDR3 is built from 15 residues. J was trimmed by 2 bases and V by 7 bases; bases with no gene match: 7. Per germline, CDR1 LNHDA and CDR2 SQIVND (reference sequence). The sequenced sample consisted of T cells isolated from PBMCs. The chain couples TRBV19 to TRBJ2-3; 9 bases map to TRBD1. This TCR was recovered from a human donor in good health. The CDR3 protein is CASKPGDRDTDTQYF. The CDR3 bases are TGTGCCAGTAAACCAGGGGACAGGGACACAGATACGCAGTATTTT.